This is a list of T cell receptor beta chains from one sample in a study of blood T cell repertoires in COVID-19. The table came from immunoSEQ multiplex PCR; TCRdb's copy has only in-frame clones and leaves some out. This sample has under 250,000 clones, with approximately 88% found just once. The sequencing input was peripheral blood. Source of these receptors: a woman under 40 with COVID-19, enrolled during active disease. Both conserved end residues are part of each CDR3. Fields, in order: D gene, J gene, V gene, CDR3 protein. A D gene is named only where the DNA matches it firmly.

NA TRBJ2-6 TRBV3-1/TRBV3-2 CASSLSSGANVLTF
NA TRBJ1-6 TRBV13 CASSSPTRGKSPLHF
TRBD1 TRBJ1-1 TRBV5-6 CASSYGTDRNTEAFF
NA TRBJ2-5 TRBV11-3 CASSRETQYF
NA TRBJ1-2 TRBV7-9 CASSFGENYGYTF
NA TRBJ1-6 TRBV2 CASSAGRDNSPLHF
TRBD1 TRBJ1-6 TRBV12-3/TRBV12-4 CASSGQGLSPLHF
NA TRBJ2-6 TRBV5-6 CASSSLLSSRGGANVLTF
NA TRBJ2-7 TRBV19 CASSIVRPRGAGAAYEQYF
NA TRBJ1-5 TRBV21-1 CASNPRRRKGEGGYSNQPQHF
TRBD1 TRBJ2-1 TRBV30 CAWSSEGGPSYNEQFF
NA TRBJ2-5 TRBV7-9 CASSLEARETQYF
NA TRBJ1-5 TRBV3-1/TRBV3-2 CASSQDSGGYYQPQHF
TRBD1 TRBJ1-6 TRBV19 CASSDSGQIYNSPLHF
TRBD2 TRBJ2-3 TRBV13 CASSTPGGREDTQYF
NA TRBJ2-7 TRBV7-2 CASSFLVGAHEQYF
NA TRBJ2-7 TRBV23-1 CASSTRDIKGEQYF
NA TRBJ1-5 TRBV6-1 CASSERGNSNQPQHF
TRBD2 TRBJ2-7 TRBV27 CASAYRAGLALPYEQYF
NA TRBJ2-3 TRBV4-2 CASSQSRADTQYF
NA TRBJ2-7 TRBV2 CASRQIYEQYF
TRBD1 TRBJ2-1 TRBV18 CASSPPGQGYNEQFF
NA TRBJ1-3 TRBV6-5 CASRGTLRENTIYF
NA TRBJ1-2 TRBV6-1 CASSESPWERAYGYTF
TRBD1 TRBJ1-1 TRBV10-3 CAIQQGAGNTEAFF
NA TRBJ2-7 TRBV18 CASHSGGAGYEQYF